The 27 T cell receptor beta chains reported below all come from one sample, sequenced in a study of vaccination and CD4 T cells after COVID-19. Treatment given: roughly 10-day PBMC culture with coronavirus spike peptide pools or control peptides (ViraFEST assay). These receptors' targets are unknown. Cultured CD4+ T-cell DNA underwent Oncomine TCR Beta short-read sequencing. TCRdb independently ran MiXCR on the PCR reads; one entry per CDR3 protein. The repertoire holds approximately 12,000 distinct CDR3 sequences, with 40% to 65% as singletons. Sequencing was performed on CD4+ T cells from blood, cultured in vitro. These receptors originate from a human donor who had recovered from COVID-19.

This rearrangement joins TRBV7-2 to TRBJ2-5; D is unresolved. Deletions cut 2 bases from V and 4 bases from J, with 11 bases between. Germline V gene lookup returns CDR1 SGHTA and CDR2 FQGNSA. CDR3 length: 14 amino acids. DNA of the CDR3: TGTGCCAGCAGCTTACAGCCGTTATCAGAGACCCAGTACTTC. This gives the protein CASSLQPLSETQYF.

The chain uses TRBV29-1 and TRBJ1-1; 8 bases fit TRBD1. J was trimmed by 0 bases and V by 7 bases; bases with no gene match: 4. The germline V gene has CDR1 SQVTM and CDR2 ANQGSEA. CDR3 length: 13 residues. As DNA, the CDR3 is TGCAGCGGGACCAGGGGGCTGAACACTGAAGCTTTCTTT. As protein: CSGTRGLNTEAFF.

The J gene is TRBJ2-6, the V gene TRBV5-1; D unresolved. V dropped 4 bases and J dropped 0 bases, with 11 bases sitting between them. The germline gives CDR1 SGHRS, CDR2 YFSETQ. The CDR3 consists of 16 residues. The CDR3 DNA sequence: TGCGCCAGCAGCCCCACACAGAGCTCTGGGGCCAACGTCCTGACTTTC. It codes for CASSPTQSSGANVLTF.

The J gene is TRBJ2-1, the V gene TRBV18; possibly TRBD1 for D (6 bases). In germline, CDR1 is KGHSH, CDR2 LQKENI. This CDR3 region has 13 residues. The V end was cut by 3 bases, the J end by 6 bases, with 9 bases between. Written as DNA, the CDR3 is TGTGCCAGCTCACCGGACAGATTCAATGAGCAGTTCTTC. Protein sequence: CASSPDRFNEQFF.

The V gene is TRBV6-1, the J gene TRBJ1-2; D not resolved. Germline loops: CDR1 MNHNS, CDR2 SASEGT. V was clipped by 8 bases and J by 3 bases, with 10 bases between them. The CDR3 has 12 amino acids. Here the CDR3 reads CASRAVDYGYTF. The CDR3 region has the DNA TGTGCCAGCCGAGCGGTTGACTATGGCTACACCTTC.

In this sample, this clonotype turned up a few times. V and J are TRBV28 and TRBJ1-5; D is possibly TRBD1 (5 bases). Trimming took off 10 bases at V and 2 bases at J, with 15 bases between the two ends. The CDR3 is 14 residues long. The V gene's germline CDR1 is MDHEN and CDR2 SYDVKM. CDR3 DNA: TGTGCCACCGTTATCCTGGGGGGCAATCAGCCCCAGCATTTT. This gives the protein CATVILGGNQPQHF.

The chain has TRBV29-1 and TRBJ2-2, with D tentatively TRBD1 (6 bases). This CDR3 comprises 14 residues. V dropped 4 bases and J dropped 2 bases, with 11 bases sitting between them. Germline loops: CDR1 SQVTM, CDR2 ANQGSEA. CDR3 residues: CSVAAGANTGELFF. The DNA for the CDR3 is TGCAGCGTTGCTGCAGGGGCAAACACCGGGGAGCTGTTTTTT.

This clonotype was recorded a few times. The chain couples TRBV7-9 to TRBJ2-7, with TRBD1 identical over 7 bases. The CDR3 length is 12 residues. Germline V gene lookup returns CDR1 SEHNR and CDR2 FQNEAQ (reference sequence). The J segment lost 3 bases and the V segment lost 5 bases, leaving 1 base of the junction unmatched. DNA for the CDR3: TGTGCCAGCAGCCGGACAGGCTACGAGCAGTACTTC. Amino acids: CASSRTGYEQYF.

The rearrangement uses TRBV7-2 and TRBJ2-7; D unresolved. V dropped 4 bases and J dropped 2 bases, with 6 bases sitting between them. The germline V gene has CDR1 SGHTA and CDR2 FQGNSA. This CDR3 has 12 residues. The CDR3 DNA is TGTGCCAGCAGCTATAATACCTACGAGCAGTACTTC. Translated: CASSYNTYEQYF. Supplemented by reference TRBV7-2 and TRBJ2-7, the full variable domain reads GAGVSQSPSNKVTEKGKDVELRCDPISGHTALYWYRQSLGQGLEFLIYFQGNSAPDKSGLPSDRFSAERTGGSVSTLTIQRTQQEDSAVYLCASSYNTYEQYFGPGTRLTVT.

This clonotype was observed a handful of times. The chain carries TRBV10-3 and TRBJ1-1, with 7 bases aligning to TRBD1. Germline loops: CDR1 ENHRY, CDR2 SYGVKD. This CDR3 region has 14 residues. With V trimmed by 7 bases and J by 2 bases, 7 bases remained unmatched. CDR3 loop: CAITRTGVNTEAFF. In DNA form, the CDR3 reads TGTGCCATCACCAGAACAGGGGTTAACACTGAAGCTTTCTTT.

The J gene is TRBJ1-1, the V gene TRBV5-1; D gene unclear. The germline CDR1 and CDR2 sequences are SGHRS and YFSETQ. This CDR3 contains 11 residues. Trimming cost V 0 bases and J 3 bases, with 0 bases left between them. The CDR3 sequence: CASSLDTEAFF. The CDR3 nucleotides read TGCGCCAGCAGCTTGGACACTGAAGCTTTCTTT.

The V and J genes are TRBV19 and TRBJ1-6, with D possibly matching TRBD1 (5 bases). V was shortened by 2 bases and J by 9 bases, with 8 bases between the two germline ends. The CDR3 length is 13 residues. Germline-derived CDR1 and CDR2 are LNHDA and SQIVND (reference sequence). CDR3 residues: CASSIRGSSPLHF. In DNA, the CDR3 is TGTGCCAGTAGTATACGGGGGAGTTCACCCCTCCACTTT.

The chain is built from TRBV5-1 and TRBJ1-2, with TRBD1 identical over 8 bases. The CDR3 totals 14 residues. Germline loops: CDR1 SGHRS, CDR2 YFSETQ. The trim removed 3 bases at V and 4 bases at J, leaving 5 bases unmatched. CDR3 protein: CASSSGQGGYGYTF. In DNA form, the CDR3 reads TGCGCCAGCAGCTCAGGACAGGGAGGCTATGGCTACACCTTC.

The V call is TRBV20-1, the J call TRBJ1-2; TRBD1 might be the D (6 bases). The germline CDR1 and CDR2 sequences are DFQATT and SNEGSKA (reference sequence). The CDR3 extends over 12 amino acids. The CDR3 here is CTGLGGASGYTF. Here the CDR3 DNA reads TGCACCGGGCTTGGGGGGGCGAGTGGCTACACCTTC.

The chain employs TRBV28 and TRBJ2-5; TRBD2 matches 10 bases. Trimming took 4 bases from V and 5 from J; bases not matched to a gene: 19. The CDR3 has 19 amino acids. Germline loops: CDR1 MDHEN, CDR2 SYDVKM. The CDR3 DNA sequence: TGTGCCAGCAGTTCCTCGTCTAGCGGGAGATCGGGGTTGCGGGAGACCCAGTACTTC. It translates to CASSSSSSGRSGLRETQYF.

The CDR3 region has the DNA TGTGCCTGGAGTGTGACTAGTAGGTCCTACAATGAGCAGTTCTTC. Protein product: CAWSVTSRSYNEQFF. V and J are TRBV30 and TRBJ2-1; TRBD2 is a possible D gene (6 bases). The germline gives CDR1 GTSNPN, CDR2 SVGIG (reference sequence). Trimming left V 0 bases short and J 1 base short, with 10 bases between. The CDR3 consists of 15 residues.

V usage is TRBV19 and J usage is TRBJ1-5, with TRBD1 as a possible D gene (5 bases). This CDR3 spans 15 amino acids. V gave up 3 bases and J gave up 6 bases, with 15 bases separating them. Germline CDR1 reads LNHDA; CDR2 reads SQIVND (reference sequence). CDR3 region: CASSMSPGRGQPQHF. The CDR3 nucleotides read TGTGCCAGTAGTATGTCTCCGGGGCGGGGTCAGCCCCAGCATTTT.

V and J are TRBV5-4 and TRBJ2-5, with D possibly matching TRBD2 (6 bases). CDR1 is SGHNT, CDR2 YYREEE, per germline (reference sequence). There are 13 residues in the CDR3. The V and J ends lost 4 bases and 3 bases respectively, with 10 bases between them. The CDR3 here is CASSQEREETQYF. CDR3 in DNA: TGTGCCAGCAGCCAGGAGCGGGAAGAGACCCAGTACTTC.

There are a few counts of this clonotype. The chain carries TRBV20-1 and TRBJ1-1; D might be TRBD1 (6 bases). Germline loops: CDR1 DFQATT, CDR2 SNEGSKA (reference sequence). The CDR3 is made up of 13 amino acids. V lost 6 bases to trimming and J lost 1 base, with 12 bases between them. The CDR3 loop is CSAQDSPNTEAFF. Written as DNA, the CDR3 is TGCAGTGCCCAGGACAGCCCGAACACTGAAGCTTTCTTT.

This rearrangement joins TRBV19 to TRBJ1-1; D ambiguous. CDR1 and CDR2 (germline): LNHDA, SQIVND (reference sequence). Trimming took off 4 bases at V and 7 bases at J, with 10 bases between the two ends. CDR3 length equals 12 residues. The CDR3, as DNA: TGTGCCAGTAGTAGTATCCGGTTTGAAGCTTTCTTT. Amino acid sequence: CASSSIRFEAFF.

The chain has TRBV20-1 and TRBJ1-6, with 8 bases that match TRBD1. The CDR3 sequence is 15 residues long. Germline assignment: CDR1 DFQATT and CDR2 SNEGSKA (reference sequence). V was clipped by 3 bases and J by 5 bases; unmatched bases: 6. The CDR3 region is CSASQGAQDNSPLHF. Here the CDR3 DNA reads TGCAGTGCTAGTCAGGGGGCTCAGGATAATTCACCCCTCCACTTT.

This clonotype was detected a few times. V and J are TRBV28 and TRBJ1-5; no firm D call. The ends were cut back, 6 bases at V and 4 bases at J, with 7 bases in the middle. The germline V gene has CDR1 MDHEN and CDR2 SYDVKM. This CDR3 has 12 amino acids. Here the CDR3 DNA reads TGTGCCAGCAGGGACCTGAATCAGCCCCAGCATTTT. Translating it yields CASRDLNQPQHF.

V and J are TRBV20-1 and TRBJ2-7; the match to TRBD2 covers 9 bases. V gave up 3 bases and J gave up 1 base; unmatched junction bases: 7. Germline V gives CDR1 DFQATT, CDR2 SNEGSKA (reference sequence). The CDR3 totals 15 residues. The DNA of the CDR3 is TGCAGTGCTAGTACTGGACTAGCGATATCCTACGAGCAGTACTTC. As protein: CSASTGLAISYEQYF.

The rearrangement joins TRBV7-2 to TRBJ2-3; 14 bases fit TRBD2. J gave up 3 bases and V 5 bases, and 10 bases lay outside the gene matches. The germline V gene encodes CDR1 SGHTA and CDR2 FQGNSA. The CDR3 runs to 18 residues. The CDR3 coding sequence is TGTGCCAGCAGCCTAAGGACTAGCGGGAGGTCGCGGACAGATACGCAGTATTTT. Protein: CASSLRTSGRSRTDTQYF. The complete variable domain, with remaining parts taken from reference TRBV7-2 and TRBJ2-3, reads GAGVSQSPSNKVTEKGKDVELRCDPISGHTALYWYRQSLGQGLEFLIYFQGNSAPDKSGLPSDRFSAERTGGSVSTLTIQRTQQEDSAVYLCASSLRTSGRSRTDTQYFGPGTRLTVL.

The chain couples TRBV7-2 to TRBJ2-5, with TRBD1 as a possible D gene (6 bases). The germline gives CDR1 SGHTA, CDR2 FQGNSA. This CDR3 is 14 amino acids long. Trimming removed 5 bases at V and 5 bases at J, with 15 bases between. For the CDR3, the DNA is TGTGCCAGCAGCCCCTTAAACGGACAGGAGACCCAGTACTTC. As protein: CASSPLNGQETQYF. Together with reference TRBV7-2 and TRBJ2-5, the CDR3 gives the full variable domain: GAGVSQSPSNKVTEKGKDVELRCDPISGHTALYWYRQSLGQGLEFLIYFQGNSAPDKSGLPSDRFSAERTGGSVSTLTIQRTQQEDSAVYLCASSPLNGQETQYFGPGTRLLVL.

The chain recombines TRBV6-1 with TRBJ1-1, with unresolved D. V lost 7 bases and J 0 bases, leaving 12 bases between the germline ends. The CDR3 length is 14 residues. Germline V CDR1 and CDR2: MNHNS, SASEGT. The CDR3 DNA follows: TGTGCCAGCAACCCAAGCGGGCTGAACACTGAAGCTTTCTTT. It specifies CASNPSGLNTEAFF.

This chain uses TRBV20-1 with TRBJ2-7, with no clear D. CDR3 length equals 14 residues. The V gene lost 2 bases and the J gene lost 3 bases, with 14 bases spanning the gap. Germline V lookup: CDR1 DFQATT, CDR2 SNEGSKA (reference sequence). CDR3 in DNA: TGCAGTGCTAGAAATTCAGTTGGGCACTACGAGCAGTACTTC. This translates into CSARNSVGHYEQYF.